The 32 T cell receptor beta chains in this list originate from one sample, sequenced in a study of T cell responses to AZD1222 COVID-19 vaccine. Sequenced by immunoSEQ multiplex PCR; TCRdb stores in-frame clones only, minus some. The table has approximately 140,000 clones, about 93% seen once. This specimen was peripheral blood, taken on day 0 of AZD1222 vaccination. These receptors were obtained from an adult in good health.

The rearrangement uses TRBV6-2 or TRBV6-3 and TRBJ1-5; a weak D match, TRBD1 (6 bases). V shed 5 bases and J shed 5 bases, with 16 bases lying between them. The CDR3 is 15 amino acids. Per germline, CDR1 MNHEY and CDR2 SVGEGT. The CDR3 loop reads CASSKQGWAHQPQHF. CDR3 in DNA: TGTGCCAGCAGTAAACAGGGATGGGCTCATCAGCCCCAGCATTTT.

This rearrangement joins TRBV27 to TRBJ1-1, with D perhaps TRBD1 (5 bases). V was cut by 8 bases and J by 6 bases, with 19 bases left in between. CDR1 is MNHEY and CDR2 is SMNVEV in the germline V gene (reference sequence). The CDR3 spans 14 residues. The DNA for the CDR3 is TGTGCCAGCTCTACCTCGCCCGTGGGGGCTGAAGCTTTCTTT. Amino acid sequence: CASSTSPVGAEAFF.

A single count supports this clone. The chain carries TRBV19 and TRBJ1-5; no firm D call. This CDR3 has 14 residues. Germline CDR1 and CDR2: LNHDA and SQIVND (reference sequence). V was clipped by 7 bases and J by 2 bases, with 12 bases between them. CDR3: CASISPAGNQPQHF. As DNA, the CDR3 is TGTGCCAGTATCTCCCCGGCAGGCAATCAGCCCCAGCATTTT.

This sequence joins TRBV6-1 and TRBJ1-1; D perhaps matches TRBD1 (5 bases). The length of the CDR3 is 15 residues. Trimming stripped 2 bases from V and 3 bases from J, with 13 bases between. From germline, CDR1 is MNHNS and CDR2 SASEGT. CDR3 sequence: CASSELQGGHTEAFF. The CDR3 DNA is TGTGCCAGCAGTGAACTCCAGGGAGGGCACACTGAAGCTTTCTTT.

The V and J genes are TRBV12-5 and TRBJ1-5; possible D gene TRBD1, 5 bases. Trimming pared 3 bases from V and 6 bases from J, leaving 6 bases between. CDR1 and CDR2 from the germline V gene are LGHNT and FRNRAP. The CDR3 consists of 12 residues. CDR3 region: CASGFGAQPQHF. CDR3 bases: TGTGCTAGTGGTTTTGGGGCTCAGCCCCAGCATTTT. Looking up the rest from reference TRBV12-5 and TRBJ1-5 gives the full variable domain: DARVTQTPRHKVTEMGQEVTMRCQPILGHNTVFWYRQTMMQGLELLAYFRNRAPLDDSGMPKDRFSAEMPDATLATLKIQPSEPRDSAVYFCASGFGAQPQHFGDGTRLSIL.

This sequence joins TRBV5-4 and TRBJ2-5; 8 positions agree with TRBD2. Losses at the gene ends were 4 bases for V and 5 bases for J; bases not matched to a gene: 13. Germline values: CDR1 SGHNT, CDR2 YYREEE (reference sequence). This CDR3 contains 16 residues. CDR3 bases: TGTGCCAGCAGCCGCGACCTGGACGGGAGGGGGGAGACCCAGTACTTC. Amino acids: CASSRDLDGRGETQYF.

The CDR3 reads CASSRDRGIQETQYF. As DNA, the CDR3 is TGTGCCAGTAGTAGGGACAGGGGGATCCAAGAGACCCAGTACTTC. V gene TRBV19 combines with J gene TRBJ2-5; 11 bases map to TRBD1. Per germline, CDR1 LNHDA and CDR2 SQIVND (reference sequence). The CDR3 length is 15 residues. Trimming at V came to 4 bases and at J to 1 base, leaving 2 bases not matched to a gene.

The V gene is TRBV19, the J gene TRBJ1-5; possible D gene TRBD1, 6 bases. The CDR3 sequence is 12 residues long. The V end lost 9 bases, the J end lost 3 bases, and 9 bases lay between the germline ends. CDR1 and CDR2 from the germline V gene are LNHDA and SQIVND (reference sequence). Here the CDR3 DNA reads TGTGCCAGCCGGACAGTCAATCAGCCCCAGCATTTT. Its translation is CASRTVNQPQHF.

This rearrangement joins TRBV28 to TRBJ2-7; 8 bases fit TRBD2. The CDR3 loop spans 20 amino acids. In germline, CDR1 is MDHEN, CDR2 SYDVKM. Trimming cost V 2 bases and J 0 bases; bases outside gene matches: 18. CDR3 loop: CASSLDPPLAGASSSYEQYF. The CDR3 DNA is TGTGCCAGCAGTTTAGACCCTCCCCTAGCGGGCGCCTCCAGCTCCTACGAGCAGTACTTC.

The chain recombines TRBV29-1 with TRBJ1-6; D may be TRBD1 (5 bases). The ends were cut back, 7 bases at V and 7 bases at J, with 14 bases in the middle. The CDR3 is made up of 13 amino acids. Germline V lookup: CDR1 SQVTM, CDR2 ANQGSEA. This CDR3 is CSGQTAANSPLHF. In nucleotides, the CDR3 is TGCAGCGGGCAGACAGCGGCGAATTCACCCCTCCACTTT.

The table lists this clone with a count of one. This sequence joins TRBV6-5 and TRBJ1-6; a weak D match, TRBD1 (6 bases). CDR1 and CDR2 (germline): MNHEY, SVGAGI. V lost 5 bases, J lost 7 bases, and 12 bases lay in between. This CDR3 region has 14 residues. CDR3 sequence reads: CASSTDRANSPLHF. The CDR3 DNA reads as TGTGCCAGCAGTACGGACAGAGCAAATTCACCCCTCCACTTT.

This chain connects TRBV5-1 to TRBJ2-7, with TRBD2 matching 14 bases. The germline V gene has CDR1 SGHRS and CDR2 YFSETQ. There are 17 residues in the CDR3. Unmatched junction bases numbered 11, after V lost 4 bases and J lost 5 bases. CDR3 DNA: TGCGCCAGCAGCCGAAGACTAGCGGGAGGGCCTCTTGACGAGCAGTACTTC. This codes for CASSRRLAGGPLDEQYF.

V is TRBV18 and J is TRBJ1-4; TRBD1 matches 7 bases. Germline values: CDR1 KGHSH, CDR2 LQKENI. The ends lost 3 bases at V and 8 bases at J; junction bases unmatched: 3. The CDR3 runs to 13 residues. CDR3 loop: CASSPGQSEKLFF. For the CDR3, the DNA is TGTGCCAGCTCACCGGGACAGAGCGAAAAACTGTTTTTT.

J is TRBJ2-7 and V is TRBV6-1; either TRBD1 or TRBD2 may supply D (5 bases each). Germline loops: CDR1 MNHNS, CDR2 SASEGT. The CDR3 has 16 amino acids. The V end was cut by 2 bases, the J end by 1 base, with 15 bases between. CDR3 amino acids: CASSEPPTGGSYEQYF. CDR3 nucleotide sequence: TGTGCCAGCAGTGAACCCCCCACAGGCGGGTCCTACGAGCAGTACTTC.

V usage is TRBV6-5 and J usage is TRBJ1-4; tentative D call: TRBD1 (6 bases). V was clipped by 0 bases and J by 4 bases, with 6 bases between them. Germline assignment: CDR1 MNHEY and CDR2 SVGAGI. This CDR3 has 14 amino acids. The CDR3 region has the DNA TGTGCCAGCAGTTACTCAGGGGGTAATGAAAAACTGTTTTTT. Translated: CASSYSGGNEKLFF.

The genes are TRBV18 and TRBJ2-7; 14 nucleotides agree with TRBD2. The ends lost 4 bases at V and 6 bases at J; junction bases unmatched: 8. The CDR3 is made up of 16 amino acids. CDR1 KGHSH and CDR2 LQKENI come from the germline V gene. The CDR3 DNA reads TGTGCCAGCTCACACGGACTAGCGGGAGGCGAAAGCGAGCAGTACTTC. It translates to CASSHGLAGGESEQYF.

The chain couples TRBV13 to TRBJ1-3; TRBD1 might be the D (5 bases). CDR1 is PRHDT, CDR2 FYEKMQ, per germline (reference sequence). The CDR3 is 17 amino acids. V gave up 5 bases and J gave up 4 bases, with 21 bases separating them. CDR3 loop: CASSSTEWDFKGNTIYF. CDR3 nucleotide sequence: TGTGCCAGCAGCAGCACCGAATGGGACTTTAAAGGAAACACCATATATTTT. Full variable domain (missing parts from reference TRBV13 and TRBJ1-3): AAGVIQSPRHLIKEKRETATLKCYPIPRHDTVYWYQQGPGQDPQFLISFYEKMQSDKGSIPDRFSAQQFSDYHSELNMSSLELGDSALYFCASSSTEWDFKGNTIYFGEGSWLTVV.

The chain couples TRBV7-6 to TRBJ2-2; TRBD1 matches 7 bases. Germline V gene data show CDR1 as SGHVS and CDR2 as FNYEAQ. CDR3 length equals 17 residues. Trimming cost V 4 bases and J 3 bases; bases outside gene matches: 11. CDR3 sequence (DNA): TGTGCCAGCAGCTCAGAAGGTACAGGGGCGGACACCGGGGAGCTGTTTTTT. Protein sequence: CASSSEGTGADTGELFF.

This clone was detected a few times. The CDR3 bases are TGCAGCGTAGAGGGGACAGGGGTTCCGGGGGGTGGCTACACCTTC. This sequence encodes CSVEGTGVPGGGYTF. V and J are TRBV29-1 and TRBJ1-2; TRBD1 aligns across 10 bases. Trimming cost V 6 bases and J 7 bases; bases outside gene matches: 14. This CDR3 has 15 amino acids. Germline CDR1 SQVTM, CDR2 ANQGSEA.

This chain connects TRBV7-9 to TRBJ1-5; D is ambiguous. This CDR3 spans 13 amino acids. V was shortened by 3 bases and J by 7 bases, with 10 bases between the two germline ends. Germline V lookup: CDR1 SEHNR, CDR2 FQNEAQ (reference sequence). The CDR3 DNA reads TGTGCCAGCAGCTTTGGGGTTGGGCAGCCCCAGCATTTT. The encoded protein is CASSFGVGQPQHF.

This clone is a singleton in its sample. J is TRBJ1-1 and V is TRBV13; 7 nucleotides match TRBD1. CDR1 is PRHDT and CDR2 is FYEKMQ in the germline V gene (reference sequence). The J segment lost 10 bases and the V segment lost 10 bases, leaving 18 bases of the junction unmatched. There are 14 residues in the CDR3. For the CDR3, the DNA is TGTGCCACCACCCCCCTTGGGACGGGACAGTCAGCTTTCTTT. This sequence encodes CATTPLGTGQSAFF.

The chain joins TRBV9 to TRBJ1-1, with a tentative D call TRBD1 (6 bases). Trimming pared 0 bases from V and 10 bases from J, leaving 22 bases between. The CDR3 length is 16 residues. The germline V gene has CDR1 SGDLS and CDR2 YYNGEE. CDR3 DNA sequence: TGTGCCAGCAGCGTAGGTGGCGGGGGGCATGGGGTAATAGCTTTCTTT. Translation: CASSVGGGGHGVIAFF.

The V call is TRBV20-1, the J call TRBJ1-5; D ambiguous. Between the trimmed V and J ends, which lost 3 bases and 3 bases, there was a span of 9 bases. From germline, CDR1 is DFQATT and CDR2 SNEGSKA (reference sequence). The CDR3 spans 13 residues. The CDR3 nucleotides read TGCAGTGCTAGTACCTGGGACAATCAGCCCCAGCATTTT. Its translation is CSASTWDNQPQHF.

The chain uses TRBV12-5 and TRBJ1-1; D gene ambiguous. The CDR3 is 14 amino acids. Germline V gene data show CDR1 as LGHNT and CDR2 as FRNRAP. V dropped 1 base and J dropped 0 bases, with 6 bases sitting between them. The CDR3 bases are TGTGCTAGTGGTTTGGCTCCAATGAACACTGAAGCTTTCTTT. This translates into CASGLAPMNTEAFF.

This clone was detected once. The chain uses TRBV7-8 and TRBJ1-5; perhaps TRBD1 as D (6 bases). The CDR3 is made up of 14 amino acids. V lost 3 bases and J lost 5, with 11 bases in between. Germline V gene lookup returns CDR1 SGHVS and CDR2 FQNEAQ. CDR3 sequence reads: CASSFPGQHQPQHF. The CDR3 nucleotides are TGTGCCAGCAGCTTCCCCGGACAGCATCAGCCCCAGCATTTT.

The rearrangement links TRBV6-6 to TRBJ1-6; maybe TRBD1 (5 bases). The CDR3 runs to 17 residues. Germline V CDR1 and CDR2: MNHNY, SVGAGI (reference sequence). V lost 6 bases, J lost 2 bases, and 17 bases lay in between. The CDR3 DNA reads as TGTGCCAGCAGCGCCGGGACGGTTAAGGCCTATAATTCACCCCTCCACTTT. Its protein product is CASSAGTVKAYNSPLHF.

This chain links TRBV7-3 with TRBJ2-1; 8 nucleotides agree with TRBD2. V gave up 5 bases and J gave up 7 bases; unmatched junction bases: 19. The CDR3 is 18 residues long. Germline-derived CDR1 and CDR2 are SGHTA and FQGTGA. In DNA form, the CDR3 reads TGTGCCAGCAGCCCCCGAGTGAGCGGGAGCCCCACAGTGAATGAGCAGTTCTTC. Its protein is CASSPRVSGSPTVNEQFF.

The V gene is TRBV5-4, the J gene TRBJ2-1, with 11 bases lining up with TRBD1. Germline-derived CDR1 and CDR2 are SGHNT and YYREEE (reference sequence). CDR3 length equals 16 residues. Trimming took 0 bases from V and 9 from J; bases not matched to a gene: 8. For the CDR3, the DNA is TGTGCCAGCAGCTTGGACGGACAGGGGGCAAGGGGTGAGCAGTTCTTC. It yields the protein CASSLDGQGARGEQFF.

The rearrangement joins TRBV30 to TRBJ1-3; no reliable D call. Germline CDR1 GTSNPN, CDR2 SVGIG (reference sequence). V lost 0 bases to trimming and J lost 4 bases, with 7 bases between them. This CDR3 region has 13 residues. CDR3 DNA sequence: TGTGCCTGGAGTGTCGGGCCCGGAAACACCATATATTTT. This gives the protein CAWSVGPGNTIYF.

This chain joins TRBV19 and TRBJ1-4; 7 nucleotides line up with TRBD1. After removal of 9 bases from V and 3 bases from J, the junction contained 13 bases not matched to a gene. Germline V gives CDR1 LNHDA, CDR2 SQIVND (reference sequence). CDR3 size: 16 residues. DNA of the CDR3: TGTGCCAGCTACGGCCGGGACAGCAAACCTAATGAAAAACTGTTTTTT. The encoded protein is CASYGRDSKPNEKLFF.

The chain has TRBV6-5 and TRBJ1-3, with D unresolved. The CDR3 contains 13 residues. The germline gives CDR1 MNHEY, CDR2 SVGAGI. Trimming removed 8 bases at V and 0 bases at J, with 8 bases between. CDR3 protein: CASCPSSGNTIYF. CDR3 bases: TGTGCCAGCTGTCCGAGCTCTGGAAACACCATATATTTT.

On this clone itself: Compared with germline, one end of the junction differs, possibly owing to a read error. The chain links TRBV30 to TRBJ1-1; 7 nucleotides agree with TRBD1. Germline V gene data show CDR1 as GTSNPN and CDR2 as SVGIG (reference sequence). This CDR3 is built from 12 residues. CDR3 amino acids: CAWTGGNAEAFF. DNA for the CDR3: TGTGCCTGGACAGGGGGGAACGCTGAAGCTTTCTTT.